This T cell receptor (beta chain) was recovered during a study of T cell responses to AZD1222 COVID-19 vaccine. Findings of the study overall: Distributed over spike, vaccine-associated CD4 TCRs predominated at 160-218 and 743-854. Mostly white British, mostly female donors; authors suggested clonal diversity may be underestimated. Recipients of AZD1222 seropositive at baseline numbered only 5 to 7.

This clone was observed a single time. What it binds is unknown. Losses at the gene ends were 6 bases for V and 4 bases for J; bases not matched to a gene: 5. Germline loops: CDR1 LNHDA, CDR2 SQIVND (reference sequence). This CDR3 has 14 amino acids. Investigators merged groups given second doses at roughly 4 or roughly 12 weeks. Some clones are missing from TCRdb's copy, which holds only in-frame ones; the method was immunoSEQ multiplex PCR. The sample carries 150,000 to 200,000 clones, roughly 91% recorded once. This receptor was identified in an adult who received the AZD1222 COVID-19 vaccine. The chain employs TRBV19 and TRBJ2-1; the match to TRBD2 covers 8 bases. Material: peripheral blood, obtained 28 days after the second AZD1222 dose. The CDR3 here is CASRGGGPYNEQFF. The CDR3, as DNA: TGTGCCAGTAGGGGCGGGGGGCCATACAATGAGCAGTTCTTC.